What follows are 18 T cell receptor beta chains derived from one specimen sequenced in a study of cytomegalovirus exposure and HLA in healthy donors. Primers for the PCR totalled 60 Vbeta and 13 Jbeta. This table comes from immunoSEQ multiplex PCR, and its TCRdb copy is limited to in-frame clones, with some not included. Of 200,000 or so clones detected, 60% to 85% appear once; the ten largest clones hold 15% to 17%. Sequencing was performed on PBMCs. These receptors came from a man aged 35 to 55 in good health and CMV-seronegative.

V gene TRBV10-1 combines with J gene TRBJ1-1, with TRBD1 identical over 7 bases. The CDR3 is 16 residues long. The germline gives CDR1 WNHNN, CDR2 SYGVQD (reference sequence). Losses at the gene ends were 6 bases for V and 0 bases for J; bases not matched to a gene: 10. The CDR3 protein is CASSSDRSGLNTEAFF. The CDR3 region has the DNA TGCGCCAGCAGCTCGGACAGGAGTGGTCTGAACACTGAAGCTTTCTTT.

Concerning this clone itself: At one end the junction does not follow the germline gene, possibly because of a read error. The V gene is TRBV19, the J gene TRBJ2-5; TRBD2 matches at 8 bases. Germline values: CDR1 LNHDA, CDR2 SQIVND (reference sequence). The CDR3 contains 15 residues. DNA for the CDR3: TGTGCCAGTAGTATACGGGGGGGACTCCAAGGGACCCAGTACTTC. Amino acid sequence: CASSIRGGLQGTQYF.

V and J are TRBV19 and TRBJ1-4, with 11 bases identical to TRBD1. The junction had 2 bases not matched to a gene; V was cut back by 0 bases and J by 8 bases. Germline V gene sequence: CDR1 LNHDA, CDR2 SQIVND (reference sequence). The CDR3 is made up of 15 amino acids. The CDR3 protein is CASSIDGTGGEKLFF. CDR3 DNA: TGTGCCAGTAGTATAGATGGGACAGGGGGAGAAAAACTGTTTTTT.

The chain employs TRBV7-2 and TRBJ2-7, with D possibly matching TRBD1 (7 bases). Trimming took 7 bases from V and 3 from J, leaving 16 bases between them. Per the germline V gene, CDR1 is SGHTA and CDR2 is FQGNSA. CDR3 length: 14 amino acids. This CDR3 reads CASTRQGGSYEQYF. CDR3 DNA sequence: TGTGCCAGCACTAGACAGGGAGGAAGCTACGAGCAGTACTTC.

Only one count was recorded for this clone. DNA of the CDR3: TGTGCCACCAGCAGAGAACAGATAACAAGCGAAAAACTGTTTTTT. This sequence encodes CATSREQITSEKLFF. The rearrangement links TRBV15 to TRBJ1-4; no definite D call. V was shortened by 0 bases and J by 8 bases, with 13 bases between the two germline ends. Germline V CDR1 and CDR2: LNHNV, YYDKDF (reference sequence). The CDR3 length is 15 residues.

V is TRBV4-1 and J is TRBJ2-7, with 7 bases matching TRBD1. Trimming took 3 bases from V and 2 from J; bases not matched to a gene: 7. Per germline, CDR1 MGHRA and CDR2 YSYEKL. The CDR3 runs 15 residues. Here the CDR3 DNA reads TGCGCCAGCAGCCAGGCCCGGGACAGAACCTACGAGCAGTACTTC. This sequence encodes CASSQARDRTYEQYF.

CDR3 sequence: CASSQEYPSGLNYEQYF. The CDR3 DNA reads as TGCGCCAGCAGCCAAGAATACCCTTCGGGTTTGAATTACGAGCAGTACTTC. The V gene is TRBV4-1, the J gene TRBJ2-7; D not certain. With 0 bases removed from V and 4 bases from J, the gap between germline ends came to 19 bases. The length of the CDR3 is 17 residues. The germline gives CDR1 MGHRA, CDR2 YSYEKL.

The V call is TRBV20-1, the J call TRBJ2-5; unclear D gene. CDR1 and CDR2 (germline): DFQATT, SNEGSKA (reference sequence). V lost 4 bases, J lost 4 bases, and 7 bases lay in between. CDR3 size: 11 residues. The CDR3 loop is CSAIPTETQYF. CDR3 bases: TGCAGTGCTATCCCTACAGAGACCCAGTACTTC.

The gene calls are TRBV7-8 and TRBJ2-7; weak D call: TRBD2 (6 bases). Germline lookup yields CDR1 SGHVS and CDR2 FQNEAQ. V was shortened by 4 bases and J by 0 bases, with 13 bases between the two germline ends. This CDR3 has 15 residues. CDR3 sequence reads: CASSSRIGGSYEQYF. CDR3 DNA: TGTGCCAGCAGCTCCCGTATCGGGGGCTCCTACGAGCAGTACTTC.

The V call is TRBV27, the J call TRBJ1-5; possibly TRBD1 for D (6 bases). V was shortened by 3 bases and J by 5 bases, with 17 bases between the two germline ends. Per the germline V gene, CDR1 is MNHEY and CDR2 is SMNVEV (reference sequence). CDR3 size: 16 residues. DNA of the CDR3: TGTGCCAGCAGTTTCGCCAAGTTGGGGGCACATCAGCCCCAGCATTTT. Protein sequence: CASSFAKLGAHQPQHF.

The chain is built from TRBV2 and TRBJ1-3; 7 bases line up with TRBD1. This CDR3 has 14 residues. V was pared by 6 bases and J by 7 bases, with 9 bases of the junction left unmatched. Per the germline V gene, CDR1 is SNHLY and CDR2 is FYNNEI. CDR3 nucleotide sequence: TGTGCCAGCAGAGACACAGGGGTAGGCAACACCATATATTTT. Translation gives CASRDTGVGNTIYF.

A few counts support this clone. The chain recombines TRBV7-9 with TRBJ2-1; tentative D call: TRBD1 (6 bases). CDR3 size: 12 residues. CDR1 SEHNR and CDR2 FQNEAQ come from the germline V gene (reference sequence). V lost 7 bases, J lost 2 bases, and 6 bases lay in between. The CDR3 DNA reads TGTGCCAGCACAGGGGCCTACAATGAGCAGTTCTTC. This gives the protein CASTGAYNEQFF.

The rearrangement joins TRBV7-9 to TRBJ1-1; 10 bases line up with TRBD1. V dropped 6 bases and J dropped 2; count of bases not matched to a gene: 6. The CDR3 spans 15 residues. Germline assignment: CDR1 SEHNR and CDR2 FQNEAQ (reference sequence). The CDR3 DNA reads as TGTGCCAGCAGTTCCCGGACAGGGGGAAACACTGAAGCTTTCTTT. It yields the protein CASSSRTGGNTEAFF. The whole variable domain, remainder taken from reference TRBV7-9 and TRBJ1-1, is DTGVSQNPRHKITKRGQNVTFRCDPISEHNRLYWYRQTLGQGPEFLTYFQNEAQLEKSRLLSDRFSAERPKGSFSTLEIQRTEQGDSAMYLCASSSRTGGNTEAFFGQGTRLTVV.

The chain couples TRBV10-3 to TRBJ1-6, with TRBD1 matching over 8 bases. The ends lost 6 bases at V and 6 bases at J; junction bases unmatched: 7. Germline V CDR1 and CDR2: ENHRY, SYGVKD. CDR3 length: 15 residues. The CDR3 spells CAIRQTGESNSPLHF. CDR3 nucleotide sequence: TGTGCCATCAGGCAGACAGGGGAGAGTAATTCACCCCTCCACTTT.

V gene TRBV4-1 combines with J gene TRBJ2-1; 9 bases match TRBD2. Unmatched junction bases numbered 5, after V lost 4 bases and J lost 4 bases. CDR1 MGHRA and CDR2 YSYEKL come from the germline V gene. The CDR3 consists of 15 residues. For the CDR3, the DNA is TGCGCCAGCAGCCCCCTCAGCGGGGGGTACAATGAGCAGTTCTTC. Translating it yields CASSPLSGGYNEQFF.

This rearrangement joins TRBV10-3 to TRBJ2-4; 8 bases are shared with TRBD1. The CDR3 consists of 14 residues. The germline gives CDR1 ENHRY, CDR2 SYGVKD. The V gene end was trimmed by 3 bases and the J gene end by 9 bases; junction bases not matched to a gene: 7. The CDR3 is CAISETGGAGIQYF. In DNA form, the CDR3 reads TGTGCCATCAGTGAAACAGGGGGTGCTGGCATTCAGTACTTC.

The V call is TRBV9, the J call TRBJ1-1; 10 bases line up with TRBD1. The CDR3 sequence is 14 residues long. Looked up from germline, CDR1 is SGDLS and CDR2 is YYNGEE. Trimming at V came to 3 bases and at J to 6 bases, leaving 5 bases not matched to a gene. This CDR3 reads CASSDGQGGSEAFF. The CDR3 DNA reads TGTGCCAGCAGCGATGGACAGGGGGGGTCTGAAGCTTTCTTT. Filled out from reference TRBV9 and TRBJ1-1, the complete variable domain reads DSGVTQTPKHLITATGQRVTLRCSPRSGDLSVYWYQQSLDQGLQFLIQYYNGEERAKGNILERFSAQQFPDLHSELNLSSLELGDSALYFCASSDGQGGSEAFFGQGTRLTVV.

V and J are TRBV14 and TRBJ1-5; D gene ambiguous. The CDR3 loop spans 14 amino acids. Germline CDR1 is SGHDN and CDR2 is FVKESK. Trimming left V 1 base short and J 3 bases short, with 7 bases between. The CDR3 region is CASSQAGVNQPQHF. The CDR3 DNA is TGTGCCAGCAGCCAAGCCGGGGTCAATCAGCCCCAGCATTTT.